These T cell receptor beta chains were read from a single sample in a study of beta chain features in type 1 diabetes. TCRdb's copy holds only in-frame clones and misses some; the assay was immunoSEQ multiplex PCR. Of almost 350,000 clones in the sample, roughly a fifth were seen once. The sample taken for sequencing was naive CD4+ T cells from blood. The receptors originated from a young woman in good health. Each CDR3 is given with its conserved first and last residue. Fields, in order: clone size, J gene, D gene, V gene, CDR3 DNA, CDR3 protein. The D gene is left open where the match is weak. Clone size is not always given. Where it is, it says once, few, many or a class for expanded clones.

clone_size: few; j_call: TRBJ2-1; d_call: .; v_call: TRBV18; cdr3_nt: TGTGCCAGCTCACCTAACTACAATGAGCAGTTCTTC; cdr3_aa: CASSPNYNEQFF
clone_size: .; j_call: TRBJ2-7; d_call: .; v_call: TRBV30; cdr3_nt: TGTGCCTGGAGTTTTTTCCTCTACGAGCAGTACTTC; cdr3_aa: CAWSFFLYEQYF
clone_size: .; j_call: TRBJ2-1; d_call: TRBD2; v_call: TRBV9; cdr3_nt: TGTGCCAGCAGCGAGACTAGCGGGGGGTACAATGAGCAGTTCTTC; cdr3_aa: CASSETSGGYNEQFF
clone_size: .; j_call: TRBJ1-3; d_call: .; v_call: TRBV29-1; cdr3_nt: TGCAGCGTTGAAAGAGGAACCCGAAACACCATATATTTT; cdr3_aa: CSVERGTRNTIYF
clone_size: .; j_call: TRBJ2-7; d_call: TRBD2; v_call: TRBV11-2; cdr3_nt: TGTGCCAGCAGCGCCTGGACTAGCGGCGCCTACGAGCAGTACTTC; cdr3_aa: CASSAWTSGAYEQYF
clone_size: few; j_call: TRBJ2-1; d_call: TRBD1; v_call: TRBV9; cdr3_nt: TGTGCCAGCAGCGTAGGGACAGGGCGGGCCAATGAGCAGTTCTTC; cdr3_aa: CASSVGTGRANEQFF
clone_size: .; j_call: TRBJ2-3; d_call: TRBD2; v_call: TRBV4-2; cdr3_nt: TGTGCCAGCAGCCAACTTTCGACTAGCGGGAGTGCTGATACGCAGTATTTT; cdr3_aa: CASSQLSTSGSADTQYF
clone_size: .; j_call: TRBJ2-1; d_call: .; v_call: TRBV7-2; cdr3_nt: TGTGCCAGCAGCTTAGCGGGGGCCCCAGTTGAGCAGTTCTTC; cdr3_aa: CASSLAGAPVEQFF
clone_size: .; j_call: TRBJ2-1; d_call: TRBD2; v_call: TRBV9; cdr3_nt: TGTGCCAGCAGCGTACGACTAGCGGGGTACAATGAGCAGTTCTTC; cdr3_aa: CASSVRLAGYNEQFF
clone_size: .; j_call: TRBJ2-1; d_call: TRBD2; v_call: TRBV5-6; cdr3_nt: TGTGCCAGCAGCCGACTAGCGGGAGTCCACAATGAGCAGTTCTTC; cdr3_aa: CASSRLAGVHNEQFF
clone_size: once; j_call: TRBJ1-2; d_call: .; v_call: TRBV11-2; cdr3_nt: TGTGCCAGCAGCTTCGGGCAGGGAGGGTATGGCTACACCTTC; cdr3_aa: CASSFGQGGYGYTF
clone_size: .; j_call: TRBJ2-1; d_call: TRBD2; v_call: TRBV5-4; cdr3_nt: TGTGCCAGCAGCGTCGGGACTAGCGGGAATAGAGAGCAGTTCTTC; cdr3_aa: CASSVGTSGNREQFF
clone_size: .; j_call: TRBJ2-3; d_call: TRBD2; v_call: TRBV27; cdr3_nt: TGTGCCAGCAGTTGGGGGACTAGCGGGAGGGCTGCGACGCAGTATTTT; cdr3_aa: CASSWGTSGRAATQYF
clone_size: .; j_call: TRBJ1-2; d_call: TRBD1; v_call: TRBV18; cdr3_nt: TGTGCCAGCTCATCACAGGGGGACTATGGCTACACCTTC; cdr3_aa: CASSSQGDYGYTF
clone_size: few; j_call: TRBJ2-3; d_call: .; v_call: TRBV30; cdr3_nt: TGTGCCTGGGGCCGGGGAGATAGCACAGATACGCAGTATTTT; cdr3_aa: CAWGRGDSTDTQYF
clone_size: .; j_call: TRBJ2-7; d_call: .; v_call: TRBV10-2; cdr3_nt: TGCGCCAGCAGCCAGGCACACGAGCAGTACTTC; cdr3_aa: CASSQAHEQYF
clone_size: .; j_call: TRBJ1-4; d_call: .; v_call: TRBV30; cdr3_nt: TGTGCCTTGGGCAGGGTAGGAAGTCAAAAACTGTTTTTT; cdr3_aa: CALGRVGSQKLFF
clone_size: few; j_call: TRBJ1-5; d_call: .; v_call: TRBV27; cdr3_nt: TGTGCCAGCAGCGCAGGGCAGGGGAGCAATCAGCCCCAGCATTTT; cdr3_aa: CASSAGQGSNQPQHF
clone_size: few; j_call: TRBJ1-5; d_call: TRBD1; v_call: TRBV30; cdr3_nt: TGTGCCTGGGGTACAGGGGGCGAACAGCCCCAGCATTTT; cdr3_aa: CAWGTGGEQPQHF
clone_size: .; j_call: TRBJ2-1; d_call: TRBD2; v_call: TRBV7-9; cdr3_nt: TGTGCCAGCAGCTTAGCACGGAGACTAGCGGGAGGGTACAATGAGCAGTTCTTC; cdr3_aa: CASSLARRLAGGYNEQFF
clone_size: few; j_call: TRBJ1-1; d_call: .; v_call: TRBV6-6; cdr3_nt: TGTGCCAGCAGTTACTCAGACAGCAGGGAAGCTTTCTTT; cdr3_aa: CASSYSDSREAFF
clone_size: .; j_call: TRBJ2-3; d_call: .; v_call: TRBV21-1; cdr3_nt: TGTGCCAGCAGCTCTCAGAACGGGACAGGCACAGATACGCAGTATTTT; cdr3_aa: CASSSQNGTGTDTQYF
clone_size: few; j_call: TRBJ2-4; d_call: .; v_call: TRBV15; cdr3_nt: TGTGCCACCGGCTCCTCTGACAAAAACATTCAGTACTTC; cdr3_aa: CATGSSDKNIQYF
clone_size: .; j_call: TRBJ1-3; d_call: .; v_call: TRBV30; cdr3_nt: TGTGCCTGGAGTGGAACCCGCAGGATACGCTCTGGAAACACCATATATTTT; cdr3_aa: CAWSGTRRIRSGNTIYF
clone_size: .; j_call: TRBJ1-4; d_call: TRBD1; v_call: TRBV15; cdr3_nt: TGTGCCACCAGCAGAGGGGCGGACAGGAATGAAAAACTGTTTTTT; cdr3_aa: CATSRGADRNEKLFF
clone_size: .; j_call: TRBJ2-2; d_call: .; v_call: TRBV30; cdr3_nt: TGTGCCTGGAGTGTACGGGAGACCGGGGAGCTGTTTTTT; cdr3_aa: CAWSVRETGELFF
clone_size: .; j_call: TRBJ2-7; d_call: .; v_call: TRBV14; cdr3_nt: TGTGCCAGCAGCCAAGATCTTCGGACAGATATATCGGGGACTAAGCAGTACTTC; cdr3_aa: CASSQDLRTDISGTKQYF
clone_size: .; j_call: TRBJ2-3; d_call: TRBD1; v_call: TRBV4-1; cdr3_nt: TGCGCCAGCAGCCACTCGGACAGGGCAATTTCTAGCACAGATACGCAGTATTTT; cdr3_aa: CASSHSDRAISSTDTQYF
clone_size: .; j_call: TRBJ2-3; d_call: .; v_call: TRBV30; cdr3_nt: TGTGCCTGGAGTGTAGGCAGGGCCCCTAAGTGGACGCAGTATTTT; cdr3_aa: CAWSVGRAPKWTQYF
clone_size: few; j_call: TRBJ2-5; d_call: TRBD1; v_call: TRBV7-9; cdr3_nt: TGTGCCAGCAGCTCCCCGGGACAGATCCAAGAGACCCAGTACTTC; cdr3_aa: CASSSPGQIQETQYF
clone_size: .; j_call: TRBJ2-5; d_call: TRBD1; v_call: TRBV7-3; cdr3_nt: TGTGCCAGCTCGGGACAGGCAAGCCAAGAGACCCAGTACTTC; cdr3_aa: CASSGQASQETQYF
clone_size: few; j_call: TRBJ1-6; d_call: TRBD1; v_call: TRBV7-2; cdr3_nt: TGTGCCAGCAGCCAGGATGGACAGGGTGGATCACCCCTCCACTTT; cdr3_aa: CASSQDGQGGSPLHF
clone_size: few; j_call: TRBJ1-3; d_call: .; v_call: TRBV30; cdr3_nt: TGTGCCTGGAGTAGCGGGGGCGGAAACACCATATATTTT; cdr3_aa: CAWSSGGGNTIYF
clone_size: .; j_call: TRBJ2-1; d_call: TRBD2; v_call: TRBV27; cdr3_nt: TGTGCCAGCAGCACCCCGCTAGCGGGGGTTTACAATGAGCAGTTCTTC; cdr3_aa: CASSTPLAGVYNEQFF
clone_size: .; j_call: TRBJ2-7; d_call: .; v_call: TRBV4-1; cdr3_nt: TGCGCCAGCAGCCAAGAAAGCGGGCCCACCTACGAGCAGTACTTC; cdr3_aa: CASSQESGPTYEQYF
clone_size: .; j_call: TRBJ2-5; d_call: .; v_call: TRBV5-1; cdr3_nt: TGCGCCAGCAGCATTCAGGGGAGAGAGACCCAGTACTTC; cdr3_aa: CASSIQGRETQYF
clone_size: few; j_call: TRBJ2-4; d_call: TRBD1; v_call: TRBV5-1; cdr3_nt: TGCGCCAGCAGCACCTCCGGGACAGTTTTGGGGAACATTCAGTACTTC; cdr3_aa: CASSTSGTVLGNIQYF
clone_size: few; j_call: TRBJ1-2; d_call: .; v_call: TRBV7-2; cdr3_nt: TGTGCCAGCAGCTTAGGGCCGCAGGGTGGCTACACCTTC; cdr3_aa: CASSLGPQGGYTF
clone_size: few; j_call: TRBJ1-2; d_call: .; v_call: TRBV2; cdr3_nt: TGTGCCAGCAGTCTTTATGGCTACACCTTC; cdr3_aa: CASSLYGYTF
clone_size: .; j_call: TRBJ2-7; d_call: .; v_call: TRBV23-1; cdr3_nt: TGCGCCAGCAGTCAATTGTTTCCCATGACAGAGCCCGACTACGAGCAGTACTTC; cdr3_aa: CASSQLFPMTEPDYEQYF
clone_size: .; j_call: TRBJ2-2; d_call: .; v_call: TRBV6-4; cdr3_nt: TGTGCCAGCAGTAAGACACTTACGAACACCGGGGAGCTGTTTTTT; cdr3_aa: CASSKTLTNTGELFF
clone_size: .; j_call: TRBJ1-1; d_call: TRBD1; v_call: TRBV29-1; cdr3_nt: TGCAGCTCACGACAGGGACGGGGTACTGAAGCTTTCTTT; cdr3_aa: CSSRQGRGTEAFF
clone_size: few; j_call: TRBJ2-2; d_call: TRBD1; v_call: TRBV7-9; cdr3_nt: TGTGCCAGCAGCCCCTGGACAGGGGAGAACACCGGGGAGCTGTTTTTT; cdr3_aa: CASSPWTGENTGELFF
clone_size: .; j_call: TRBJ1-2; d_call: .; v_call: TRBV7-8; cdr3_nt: TGTGCCAGCAGCTTGATTTGGCAGGAGGTTTACTATGGCTACACCTTC; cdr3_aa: CASSLIWQEVYYGYTF
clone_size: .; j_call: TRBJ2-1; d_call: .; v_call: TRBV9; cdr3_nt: TGTGCCAGCAGCCTACACAATGAGCAGTTCTTC; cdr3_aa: CASSLHNEQFF
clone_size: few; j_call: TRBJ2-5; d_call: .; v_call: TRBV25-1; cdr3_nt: TGTGCCAGCAGTCCGCGGGGACCCGGGGAGACCCAGTACTTC; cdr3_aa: CASSPRGPGETQYF
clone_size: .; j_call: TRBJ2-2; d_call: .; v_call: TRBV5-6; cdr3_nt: TGTGCCAGCAGCTTGGAAGGGGCCGGGGGCACCGGGGAGCTGTTTTTT; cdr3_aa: CASSLEGAGGTGELFF
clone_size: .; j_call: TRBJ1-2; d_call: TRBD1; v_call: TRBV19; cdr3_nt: TGTGCCAGTAGTATAGACCCCGGACAGGGCAGCTATGGCTACACCTTC; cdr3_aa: CASSIDPGQGSYGYTF
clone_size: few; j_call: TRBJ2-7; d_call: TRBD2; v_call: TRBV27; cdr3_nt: TGTGCCAGCAGTTTATGGCCTAGCGGAGCCTACGAGCAGTACTTC; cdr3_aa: CASSLWPSGAYEQYF
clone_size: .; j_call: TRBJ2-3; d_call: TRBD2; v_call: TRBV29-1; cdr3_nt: TGCAGCGTTGGTCGACTAGCGGACCTCTCTAGCACAGATACGCAGTATTTT; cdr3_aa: CSVGRLADLSSTDTQYF
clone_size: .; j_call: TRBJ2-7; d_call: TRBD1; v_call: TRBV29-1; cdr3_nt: TGCAGCGCCGGATCCGGTGACAGGGGGGATGAGCAGTACTTC; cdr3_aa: CSAGSGDRGDEQYF
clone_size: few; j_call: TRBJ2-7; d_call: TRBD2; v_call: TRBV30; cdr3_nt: TGTGCCTGTGGACTAGCAGGCGAGCAGTACTTC; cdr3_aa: CACGLAGEQYF
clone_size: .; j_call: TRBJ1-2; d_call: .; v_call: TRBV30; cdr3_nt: TGTGCCTGGAGTCGCCCTCCGAGGGTCTATGGCTACACCTTC; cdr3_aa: CAWSRPPRVYGYTF